Below, 4 T cell receptor beta chains from the same sample are listed, as sequenced in a study of molecular identifiers for immune sequencing clone quantification. From the PCR reads, TCRdb called clonotypes with MiXCR, one entry per CDR3 protein. The sample has about 630,000 distinct CDR3 sequences, about 25% seen once. Sequencing was performed on naive CD8+ T cells from blood, with Jurkat cell RNA spiked in. Subset specified: FACS-sorted CD8+CD4-CCR7+CD45RA+ naive T cells. The receptors were gathered from a human donor in good health. Some libraries in this study had Jurkat cell RNA spiked in.

This clonotype has ten or more counts. The chain couples TRBV20-1 to TRBJ2-7; D not certain. The CDR3 length is 13 residues. Between the trimmed V and J ends, which lost 1 base and 2 bases, there was a span of 9 bases. The germline gives CDR1 DFQATT, CDR2 SNEGSKA (reference sequence). CDR3: CSARAEPPYEQYF. CDR3 DNA sequence: TGCAGTGCTAGAGCCGAGCCCCCCTACGAGCAGTACTTC.

This clonotype turned up a few times. The V call is TRBV21-1, the J call TRBJ2-7. TRBV21-1 is a listed pseudogene. This CDR3 comprises 14 residues. Here the CDR3 DNA reads TGTGCCAGCAGCAAAGCGGTCGCTTTAGGGGAGCAGTACTTC. Translated, it gives CASSKAVALGEQYF.

The chain couples TRBV11-2 to TRBJ2-1; the D is unclear. Germline CDR1 and CDR2: SGHAT and FQNNGV. The CDR3 spans 13 residues. Trimming removed 5 bases from V and 4 bases from J, with 9 bases in between. In nucleotides, the CDR3 is TGTGCCAGCAGCCCAGTGGGTTACAATGAGCAGTTCTTC. Translated: CASSPVGYNEQFF.

This clonotype was counted between two and nine times. The chain links TRBV11-2 to TRBJ2-3; 7 positions agree with TRBD2. CDR1 is SGHAT, CDR2 FQNNGV, per germline. V lost 4 bases to trimming and J lost 4 bases; unmatched junction nucleotides: 11. This CDR3 spans 16 amino acids. Here the CDR3 reads CASSSPPGGGADTQYF. DNA for the CDR3: TGTGCCAGCAGCTCCCCACCGGGGGGAGGTGCAGATACGCAGTATTTT.